This record concerns one T cell receptor beta chain sequence. The trim removed 3 bases at V and 6 bases at J, leaving 7 bases unmatched. CDR1 and CDR2 (germline): MDHEN, SYDVKM. The CDR3 loop spans 15 amino acids. The protocol was immunoSEQ multiplex PCR, while the TCRdb copy is restricted to in-frame clones and leaves out a portion. The sample has 90,000 to 150,000 clones, just over 90% seen once. The data are from a study of control samples from healthy donors and cancer patients. Sequencing was carried out using blood. This receptor was obtained from a woman in her late teens or twenties in good health. This chain joins TRBV28 and TRBJ2-5, with TRBD2 matching over 10 bases. CDR3 sequence reads: CASSFASGSLKTQYF. Here the CDR3 DNA reads TGTGCCAGCAGTTTTGCTAGCGGGAGTTTAAAGACCCAGTACTTC.